This T cell receptor (beta chain) came from a study of blood T cell repertoires in COVID-19. At the level of the study: From the United States, Italy and Spain came samples of acute and convalescent COVID-19. Sources were T cells, B-cell-depleted T cells, or PBMCs; the material itself was cDNA or gDNA.

Per the authors' pipeline: It was from reference gene primer amplification that nucleated cell counts were estimated. Clones were sequenced by immunoSEQ multiplex PCR, and TCRdb holds only the in-frame ones, with some missing. V and J calls and clone size follow that table, whereas D and trimming were derived from the DNA. The data contain hundreds of thousands of clones, about 90% of them singletons. Seattle's cohort entered during active infection and was followed longitudinally. Specimen: peripheral blood. This TCR derives from a man between 18 and 29 years old with COVID-19, enrolled during active disease.

Written as DNA, the CDR3 is TGTGCCTGGAGTGTGGATACTAGCGGCTACGAGCAGTACTTC. Translating it yields CAWSVDTSGYEQYF. The rearrangement joins TRBV30 to TRBJ2-7, with TRBD2 matching 8 bases. Germline V gene sequence: CDR1 GTSNPN, CDR2 SVGIG (reference sequence). With 0 bases clipped from V and 3 bases from J, the junction kept 4 bases outside the gene matches. The CDR3 length is 14 residues. The full variable domain, completed using reference TRBV30 and TRBJ2-7, is SQTIHQWPATLVQPVGSPLSLECTVEGTSNPNLYWYRQAAGRGLQLLFYSVGIGQISSEVPQNLSASRPQDRQFILSSKKLLLSDSGFYLCAWSVDTSGYEQYFGPGTRLTVT.